This TCR beta chain was observed in a study of blood T cell repertoires in COVID-19 (dated by TCRdb to the early 2020s). At the level of the whole study: Collaborator samples came from the United States, Italy and Spain and covered acute and convalescent phases of COVID-19. The material from the prospective study consisted of cDNA or gDNA derived from T cells, B-cell-depleted T cells, or PBMCs. The dataset comprised deeply sampled blood TCRbeta repertoires from subjects exposed to, actively infected with, or recovered from COVID-19. The repertoires were made available in a free public database intended to serve as a resource for research on the immune response to SARS-CoV-2. Samples were obtained from the ongoing ImmuneRACE study (first 160 participants) and from 1,254 subjects provided by 6 global collaborators. The sample metadata nearly always contained a de-identified subject ID, COVID-19 status, age in years and sex. Where HLA class I and class II types were available, the types were taken from metadata supplied by the sample provider, not from assay-based typing. What the authors observed across the whole study: The quantity of clinical and demographic metadata differed by source and by participant and was supplied without curation.

Points on this clone: This receptor's antigen is unknown. No qualities accompany the bases; no much larger clone lies one base away.

For CDR1 and CDR2, the germline V gene (reference sequence) lists PRHDT and FYEKMQ. The CDR3 holds 17 amino acids from the cysteine to the phenylalanine. The CDR3 DNA has 51 bases and is translated from base 1. After removal of 1 base from V and 4 bases from J, the junction retains 10 bases not matched to a gene. One collaborating source in Seattle enrolled patients while the patients were actively infected and followed the patients over time throughout the course of disease. Collaborating institutions collected whole blood in K2EDTA tubes following their own protocols. For TCRbeta analysis, collaborators shipped samples as frozen whole blood, isolated PBMCs, or DNA extracted from either of those sample types. The immunoSEQ Assay, a bias-controlled multiplex PCR, was used to amplify TCRbeta CDR3 regions from genomic DNA. From the authors' description of their analysis: Within the assay, amplification of reference gene primers was used to estimate how many nucleated cells each sample contained. Sequence reads were collapsed and filtered to measure the absolute abundance of every unique TCRbeta CDR3 rearrangement. For each sample, productive Simpson clonality was calculated as the square root of Simpson's diversity index over productive rearrangements. Not all clones reach the TCRdb copy of this immuneACCESS table, which keeps in-frame sequences only. Checked studies attribute under half of the gap to unresolved V genes and leave the rest unexplained. V and J calls and clone size are as listed in that table; D and trimming were resolved from the DNA. A total of approximately 280,000 clones appear in this sample, approximately 88% of them only once. The ten largest clones add up to 1.4% to 1.5% of the sample.

This TCR was recovered from a human donor with COVID-19, enrolled during active disease. The donor label of this sample is uncertain. Sequenced input: peripheral blood. The receptor chain draws on TRBV13 and TRBJ2-1, with 7 central nucleotides matching TRBD2. The CDR3 region: CASSLDRVAGPYNEQFF. The DNA is as follows: TGTGCCAGCAGCTTAGATAGAGTAGCGGGCCCGTACAATGAGCAGTTCTTC.